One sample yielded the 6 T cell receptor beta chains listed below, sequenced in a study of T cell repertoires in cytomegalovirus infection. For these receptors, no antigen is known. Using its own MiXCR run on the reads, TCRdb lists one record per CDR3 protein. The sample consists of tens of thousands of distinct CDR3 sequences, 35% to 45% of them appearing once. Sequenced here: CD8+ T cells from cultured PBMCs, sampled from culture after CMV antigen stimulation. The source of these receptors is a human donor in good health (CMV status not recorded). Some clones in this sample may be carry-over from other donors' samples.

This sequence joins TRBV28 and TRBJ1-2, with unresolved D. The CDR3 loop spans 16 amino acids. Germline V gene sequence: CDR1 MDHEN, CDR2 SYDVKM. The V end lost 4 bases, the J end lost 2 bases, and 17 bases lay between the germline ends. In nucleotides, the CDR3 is TGTGCCAGCAGTTCCCGCCCCAGGATCCCCAACTATGGCTACACCTTC. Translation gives CASSSRPRIPNYGYTF.

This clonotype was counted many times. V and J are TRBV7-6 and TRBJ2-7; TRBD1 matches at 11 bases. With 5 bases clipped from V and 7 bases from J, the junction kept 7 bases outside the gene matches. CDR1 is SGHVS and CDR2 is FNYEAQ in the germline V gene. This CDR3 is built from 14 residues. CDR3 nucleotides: TGTGCCAGCAGCCGGACAGGGGGCGAGGCGGAGCAGTACTTC. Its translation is CASSRTGGEAEQYF.

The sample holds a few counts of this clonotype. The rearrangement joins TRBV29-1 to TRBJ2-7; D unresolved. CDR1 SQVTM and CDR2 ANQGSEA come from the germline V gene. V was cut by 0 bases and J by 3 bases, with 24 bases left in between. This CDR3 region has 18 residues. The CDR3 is CSVEDCIKEAKPHYEQYF. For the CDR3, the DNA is TGCAGCGTTGAAGATTGTATTAAAGAGGCCAAGCCCCACTACGAGCAGTACTTC.

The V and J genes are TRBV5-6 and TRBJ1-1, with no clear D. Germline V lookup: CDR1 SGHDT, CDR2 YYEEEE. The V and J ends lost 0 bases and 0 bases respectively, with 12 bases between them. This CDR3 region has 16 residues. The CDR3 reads CASSLVAGRMNTEAFF. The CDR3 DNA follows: TGTGCCAGCAGCTTGGTCGCAGGCAGAATGAACACTGAAGCTTTCTTT. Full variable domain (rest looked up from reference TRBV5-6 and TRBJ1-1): DAGVTQSPTHLIKTRGQQVTLRCSPKSGHDTVSWYQQALGQGPQFIFQYYEEEERQRGNFPDRFSGHQFPNYSSELNVNALLLGDSALYLCASSLVAGRMNTEAFFGQGTRLTVV.

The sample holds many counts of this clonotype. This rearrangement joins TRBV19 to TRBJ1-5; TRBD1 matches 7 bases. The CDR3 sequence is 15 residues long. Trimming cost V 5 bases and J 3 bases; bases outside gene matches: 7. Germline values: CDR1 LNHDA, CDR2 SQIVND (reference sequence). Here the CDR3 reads CASSPQGGANQPQHF. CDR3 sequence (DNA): TGTGCCAGTAGTCCCCAGGGGGGAGCCAATCAGCCCCAGCATTTT. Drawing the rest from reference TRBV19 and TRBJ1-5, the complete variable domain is DGGITQSPKYLFRKEGQNVTLSCEQNLNHDAMYWYRQDPGQGLRLIYYSQIVNDFQKGDIAEGYSVSREKKESFPLTVTSAQKNPTAFYLCASSPQGGANQPQHFGDGTRLSIL.

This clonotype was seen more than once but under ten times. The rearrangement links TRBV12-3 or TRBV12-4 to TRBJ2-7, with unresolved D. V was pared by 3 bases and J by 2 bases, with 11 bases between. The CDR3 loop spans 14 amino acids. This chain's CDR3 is CASSFRADTYEQYF. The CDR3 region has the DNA TGTGCCAGCAGTTTTCGGGCAGATACCTACGAGCAGTACTTC.